This paragraph reports one TCR beta chain. Its antigen has not been determined. This may be a read error: a much more frequent sequence differs by one nucleotide. The source of the sample is a study of tumor-infiltrating lymphocytes in primary liver carcinoma (dated by TCRdb to about 2017). Some background on the complete study: Five patients with histopathologically diagnosed primary liver carcinoma underwent surgical resection in China between late 2015 and March 2016. Samples yielded roughly 3.5 to 8 million productive TCRbeta reads; read depth did not differ significantly between tissue types. The study combined TCRbeta repertoire sequencing, expression microarrays and whole-exome sequencing across five regions of each liver tumor, with adjacent normal tissue and blood. A total of approximately 35 specimens from 5 patients underwent TCRbeta repertoire sequencing, comprising around 25 tumor regions, 5 adjacent noncancerous liver tissues and 5 peripheral blood samples. High reproducibility was observed for the technical replicate repertoires, with mean shared-clone rates roughly 0.89 and correlation coefficients above 0.95. The five patients, three men and two women aged 30 to 69 years, had hepatocellular carcinoma (four) or combined HCC and intrahepatic cholangiocarcinoma (one). Tumors of the five patients were stage T1-T3 N0M0 with maximum diameters of 4.2 to 10 cm. What the research found in general, with its limitations: Comparison of CD4+ and CD8+ T cell repertoires was precluded by the use of bulk unsorted samples. The study included only five patients, and the authors note findings should be validated in a larger study. Only the TCR beta chain was sequenced, which likely underestimates true repertoire diversity because unpaired alpha chains were not captured. Pairs of tumor regions showed greater repertoire overlap (mean around 35%) than tumor-adjacent pairs (17%) or tumor-blood pairs (approximately 15%), which is consistent with antigen-driven expansion. A significantly larger repertoire fraction was made up by the top 250 clones in tumors than in blood (p = 0.039).

Using a constant-region primer and ProtoScript II reverse transcriptase, TCRbeta-specific cDNA was reverse-transcribed from about 540 ng total RNA. Construction of the TCRbeta libraries relied on three nested rounds of multiplex PCR, following a slightly modified ARM-PCR procedure. Sample barcodes and Illumina adapters were attached in a final 25-cycle PCR using Deep VentR polymerase. Amplicons of 200-500 bp were gel-purified with a QIAquick gel extraction kit before sequencing. An Illumina HiSeq 2500 was used to sequence the TCRbeta amplicons with 250-bp paired-end reads. The original pipeline was this. Trimmomatic v0.33 was used to quality-trim the reads, and FLASH v1.2.11 was used to merge paired reads so that full CDR3 sequences could be recovered. MiGEC v1.2.1b assigned V, D and J germline segments to the rearranged TCRbeta sequences. Clonotype statistics and Shannon-Wiener diversity indices were calculated with VDJtools v1.0.0. To cut down on sampling bias, every analysis after diversity analysis relied on just the 250 most abundant clonotypes from each sample. TCRdb passed the public sequencing reads through fastp at Q25 and MiXCR, retaining productive beta sequences. A single entry per CDR3 protein holds the most common genes and DNA from its merged rows. It is TCRdb's table, rather than the study itself, that gives the V and J calls and clone size. The sample includes about 200,000 distinct CDR3 sequences, with approximately 64% observed a single time. The ten largest make up under 7.5% of the sample.

Blood RNA was extracted from unsorted whole blood with TRIzol reagent; germline DNA came from the DNeasy Blood & Tissue kit. Patients had chronic HBV infection and were treatment-naive at sampling. Before surgery, roughly 4.2 milliliters of peripheral blood were drawn into K2EDTA tubes. This clonotype was obtained from a woman aged 60-75 years with primary liver carcinoma and hepatitis B virus infection. The sequenced sample was peripheral blood.

The DNA reads as follows: TGCGCCAGCAGCCAAGATCCTAGCGGGAGGATGAACACCGGGAAGCTGTTTTTT. It is translated as CASSQDPSGRMNTGKLFF. The chain links TRBV10-1 with TRBJ2-2; 11 nucleotides in the junction match TRBD2. The germline V gene encodes CDR1 WNHNN and CDR2 SYGVQD (reference sequence). The CDR3 runs 18 residues from the cysteine to the phenylalanine. Only the CDR3 part of the read is kept: 54 bases, read in frame from the first base.